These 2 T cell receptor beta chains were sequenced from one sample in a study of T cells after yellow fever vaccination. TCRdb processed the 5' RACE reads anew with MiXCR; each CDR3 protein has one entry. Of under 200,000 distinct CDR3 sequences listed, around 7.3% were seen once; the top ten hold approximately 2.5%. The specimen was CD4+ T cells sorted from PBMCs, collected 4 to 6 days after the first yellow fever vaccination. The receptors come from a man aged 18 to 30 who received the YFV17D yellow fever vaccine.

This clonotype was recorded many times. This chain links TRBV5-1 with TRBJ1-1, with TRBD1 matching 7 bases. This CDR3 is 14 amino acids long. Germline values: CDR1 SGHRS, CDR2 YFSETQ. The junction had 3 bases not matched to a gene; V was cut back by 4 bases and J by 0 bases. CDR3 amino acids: CASSQGTVNTEAFF. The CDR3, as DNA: TGCGCCAGCAGCCAGGGGACAGTGAACACTGAAGCTTTCTTT. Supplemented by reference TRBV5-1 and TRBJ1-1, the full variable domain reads KAGVTQTPRYLIKTRGQQVTLSCSPISGHRSVSWYQQTPGQGLQFLFEYFSETQRNKGNFPGRFSGRQFSNSRSEMNVSTLELGDSALYLCASSQGTVNTEAFFGQGTRLTVV.

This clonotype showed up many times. CDR3 nucleotides: TGTGCCAGCAGTGAATTTAGGGCAGAACAAGCTTTCTTT. The encoded protein is CASSEFRAEQAFF. The rearrangement joins TRBV25-1 to TRBJ1-1; D is unclear. Germline-derived CDR1 and CDR2 are MGHDK and SYGVNS. This CDR3 contains 13 residues. The V end lost 1 base, the J end lost 9 bases, and 12 bases lay between the germline ends.